A single sample gave rise to the 11 T cell receptor beta chains below, sequenced in a study of PD-1 blockade in mismatch repair-deficient tumors. Some clones are missing from TCRdb's copy, which holds only in-frame ones; the method was immunoSEQ multiplex PCR. Of some 120,000 clones listed, roughly 86% are singletons. Sample: peripheral blood, taken roughly 70 weeks after starting pembrolizumab. The source of these receptors is an adult with mismatch repair-deficient cancer.

The chain links TRBV19 to TRBJ2-7; D possibly corresponds to TRBD1 (6 bases). CDR3 size: 13 residues. Trimming left V 5 bases short and J 7 bases short, with 15 bases between. Germline CDR1 LNHDA, CDR2 SQIVND (reference sequence). The CDR3 protein is CASSLAGAREQYF. CDR3 coding DNA: TGTGCCAGTAGTCTAGCAGGGGCGCGGGAGCAGTACTTC. The variable domain in full, completed from reference TRBV19 and TRBJ2-7, reads DGGITQSPKYLFRKEGQNVTLSCEQNLNHDAMYWYRQDPGQGLRLIYYSQIVNDFQKGDIAEGYSVSREKKESFPLTVTSAQKNPTAFYLCASSLAGAREQYFGPGTRLTVT.

The genes are TRBV5-4 and TRBJ2-6; D not certain. Trimming left V 0 bases short and J 0 bases short, with 4 bases between. This CDR3 is built from 15 residues. Germline-derived CDR1 and CDR2 are SGHNT and YYREEE (reference sequence). DNA for the CDR3: TGTGCCAGCAGCTTGGAGTCCTCTGGGGCCAACGTCCTGACTTTC. This codes for CASSLESSGANVLTF.

V usage is TRBV7-9 and J usage is TRBJ2-2, with TRBD1 matching over 9 bases. CDR1 SEHNR and CDR2 FQNEAQ come from the germline V gene (reference sequence). This CDR3 is 17 amino acids long. With V trimmed by 1 base and J by 4 bases, 7 bases remained unmatched. The CDR3 DNA reads TGTGCCAGCAGCTTAGGACCAGGACAGGGGCCCACCGGGGAGCTGTTTTTT. As protein: CASSLGPGQGPTGELFF.

The gene calls are TRBV2 and TRBJ2-7; D gene unclear. The CDR3 totals 11 residues. Between the trimmed V and J ends, which lost 8 bases and 2 bases, there was a span of 7 bases. Germline CDR1 SNHLY, CDR2 FYNNEI. The CDR3 spells CASGGTYEQYF. The CDR3 nucleotides are TGTGCCAGCGGCGGTACCTACGAGCAGTACTTC.

V usage is TRBV5-4 and J usage is TRBJ2-1; no clear D gene. The CDR3 contains 13 residues. V lost 2 bases and J lost 4, with 7 bases in between. Germline V gene data show CDR1 as SGHNT and CDR2 as YYREEE (reference sequence). The CDR3 here is CASSFSPYNEQFF. DNA of the CDR3: TGTGCCAGCAGCTTTAGCCCTTACAATGAGCAGTTCTTC.

This chain links TRBV7-3 with TRBJ2-2; D is undetermined. Germline CDR1 reads SGHTA; CDR2 reads FQGTGA. The CDR3 runs to 13 residues. V was trimmed by 0 bases and J by 7 bases, leaving 6 bases between them. CDR3 region: CASSLTQNGELFF. CDR3 DNA sequence: TGTGCCAGCAGCTTAACGCAGAACGGGGAGCTGTTTTTT.

The chain carries TRBV7-8 and TRBJ1-4; TRBD1 might be the D (5 bases). V was pared by 5 bases and J by 0 bases, with 19 bases between. Looked up from germline, CDR1 is SGHVS and CDR2 is FQNEAQ. The CDR3 length is 18 residues. The CDR3 reads CASSPLGGQFATNEKLFF. For the CDR3, the DNA is TGTGCCAGCAGCCCCCTGGGGGGTCAGTTCGCAACTAATGAAAAACTGTTTTTT.

The chain links TRBV28 to TRBJ2-3; D is possibly TRBD2 (6 bases). The CDR3 is made up of 15 amino acids. The germline CDR1 and CDR2 sequences are MDHEN and SYDVKM. Trimming removed 7 bases from V and 6 bases from J, with 20 bases in between. CDR3 loop: CASIPNPGLADTQYF. DNA for the CDR3: TGTGCCAGCATCCCCAACCCCGGCCTAGCGGATACGCAGTATTTT.

The V gene is TRBV28, the J gene TRBJ2-3; the match to TRBD2 covers 9 bases. From germline, CDR1 is MDHEN and CDR2 SYDVKM. The CDR3 runs to 17 residues. J was trimmed by 2 bases and V by 4 bases; bases with no gene match: 10. CDR3 in amino acids: CASSSSRLAAYTDTQYF. The DNA of the CDR3 is TGTGCCAGCAGTTCGTCAAGACTAGCGGCCTACACAGATACGCAGTATTTT.

The chain uses TRBV14 and TRBJ1-2, with TRBD1 as a possible D gene (5 bases). The ends were cut back, 5 bases at V and 7 bases at J, with 20 bases in the middle. CDR1 and CDR2 (germline): SGHDN, FVKESK. There are 15 residues in the CDR3. Written as DNA, the CDR3 is TGTGCCAGCAGCTTACCGGGACGGCGGAAGGTTGGCTACACCTTC. Protein product: CASSLPGRRKVGYTF.

This chain joins TRBV19 and TRBJ2-5; D may match TRBD1 or TRBD2 (7 bases each). Trimming cost V 6 bases and J 4 bases, with 18 bases left between them. The germline CDR1 and CDR2 sequences are LNHDA and SQIVND (reference sequence). The CDR3 is 15 residues long. CDR3 region: CASSPGGVVGETQYF. For the CDR3, the DNA is TGTGCCAGTAGCCCAGGGGGGGTTGTGGGAGAGACCCAGTACTTC.